This TCR beta chain was obtained from a study of blood T cell repertoires in COVID-19. The authors' processing: Reference gene primer amplification in the assay estimated nucleated cell counts. Profiling relied on immunoSEQ multiplex PCR, and the TCRdb table lists in-frame clones only, not all of them. That table gives V, J and clone size, and the DNA gave D and trimming. This sample yields about 87,000 clones, of which around 85% are seen a single time; 15% to 20% belongs to the top ten. The CDR3 consists of 19 residues. Trimming cost V 3 bases and J 2 bases, with 22 bases left between them. The specimen was peripheral blood. The V call is TRBV23-1, the J call TRBJ1-4, with D perhaps matching TRBD1 (6 bases). TRBV23-1 is treated as an ORF (open reading frame) with a function not yet certain. The TCR comes from a woman of 80 years or more with active or convalescent COVID-19. CDR3 nucleotides: TGCGCCAGCAGTCATAAGTGGAGGGCGGGGGGCGCGACTAATGAAAAACTGTTTTTT. Amino acids: CASSHKWRAGGATNEKLFF.